The TCR beta chain described here comes from a study of OX40 agonist ivuxolimab in advanced cancers. The CDR3 totals 15 residues. In germline, CDR1 is LGHNT, CDR2 FRNRAP. The germline V and J ends were trimmed by 1 base and 0 bases, with 4 bases remaining between them. For this clone: Its antigen is unknown.

Sequencing was performed with immunoSEQ multiplex PCR; in TCRdb, only in-frame clones are kept and a portion is missing. The sample yields roughly 48,000 clones, less than 90% seen once. Findings of the study overall: In the 0.1 to 3.0 mg/kg range, CD4+ and CD8+ blood T cells had expanded clonally by week 6. Still undetermined is the antigen specificity of the expanded peripheral T cells. Compared with CD4+, CD8+ T cells on average had more expanded clones.

The V gene is TRBV12-5, the J gene TRBJ2-6; D gene ambiguous. The sequence derives from an adult with an advanced solid tumor such as melanoma, head and neck, liver or kidney cancer. The sample in question was CD4+ or CD8+ T cells sorted from blood, obtained in a trial of the OX40 agonist ivuxolimab. CDR3: CASGLASSGANVLTF. CDR3 in DNA: TGTGCTAGTGGTTTGGCCTCCTCTGGGGCCAACGTCCTGACTTTC.